The source of this T cell receptor (gamma chain) is a study of Vδ1+ human thymocytes. General study results and limits: Thymic TRG and TRD repertoires appeared highly polyclonal, with Gaussian CDR3 length distributions.

As regards this clone: Its cognate antigen is unknown. At the DNA level, this CDR3 is encoded by other sequences in the same sample as well.

This CDR3 spans 14 amino acids. The J segment lost 0 bases and the V segment lost 1 base, leaving 3 bases of the junction unmatched. Germline V gives CDR1 GITISATS, CDR2 ISYDGTV (reference sequence). Sequences come from RNA converted to cDNA by reverse transcription. Multiplex PCR used pooled V-gene forward primers and a constant-region reverse primer to amplify CDR3s. TCRdb reapplied CATT to the multiplex PCR reads. The table shows 6,500 to 10,000 gamma-chain clones, with roughly three fifths occurring only once. The source material was Vdelta1+ gamma-delta thymocytes from the thymus. The subset denotes: FACS-sorted CD3+ TCRalphabeta- TCRVdelta1+ TCRVdelta2- thymocytes. The chain joins TRGV9 to TRGJ1 or TRGJ2. TCRdb records no J gene; here it was assigned by comparing the DNA to germline. The receptor's source is a girl less than two years old who had congenital heart surgery. CDR3 sequence (DNA): TGTGCCTTGTGGGAGGTATTGAATTATTATAAGAAACTCTTT. This codes for CALWEVLNYYKKLF.